The clone carrying this T cell receptor (beta chain) has a handful of counts. The target antigen is unknown. This sample was included in a study of OX40 agonist ivuxolimab in advanced cancers. Study overall: Subjects had a mean age of about 61 years, with a range of 23 to 79; just over 80% were male. A partial response was reached by three patients: one with hepatocellular carcinoma and two with cutaneous melanoma. Whole-study findings and limits: Low normalized T-cell clonal expansion was also seen in some nonresponders.

Some clones are missing from TCRdb's copy, which holds only in-frame ones; the method was immunoSEQ multiplex PCR. The sample includes 65,000 to 95,000 clones, 91% of them seen just once. Autoimmune disease history or systemic immunosuppression excluded patients. Trimming removed 7 bases from V and 6 bases from J, with 18 bases in between. The CDR3 is made up of 15 amino acids. The chain recombines TRBV23-1 with TRBJ2-2, with D perhaps given as TRBD1 or TRBD2 (7 bases each). TRBV23-1 is an open reading frame, and its role is uncertain. This sample comprised CD4+ or CD8+ T cells sorted from blood, obtained in a trial of the OX40 agonist ivuxolimab. The TCR sequence derives from an adult with an advanced solid tumor such as melanoma, head and neck, liver or kidney cancer. The CDR3 spells CASTPGQGGAGELFF. CDR3 DNA sequence: TGCGCCAGCACCCCCGGGCAGGGGGGGGCCGGGGAGCTGTTTTTT.